This T cell receptor beta chain was profiled in a study of blood T cell repertoires in COVID-19. Study details: The United States, Italy and Spain provided the acute and convalescent COVID-19 samples. T cells, B-cell-depleted T cells, or PBMCs provided the cDNA or gDNA that served as material.

Sequenced by immunoSEQ multiplex PCR; TCRdb stores in-frame clones only, minus some. The table shows about 440,000 clones, with around 88% occurring only once. Seattle patient enrollment occurred during active infection, with longitudinal follow-up thereafter. The V gene's germline CDR1 is MNHEY and CDR2 SMNVEV (reference sequence). This CDR3 contains 13 residues. Trimming stripped 5 bases from V and 0 bases from J, with 5 bases between. The receptor comes from a woman between 45 and 65 years old with COVID-19, enrolled during active disease. The sample was peripheral blood. This sequence joins TRBV27 and TRBJ1-3; no definite D call. Here the CDR3 reads CASSPDSGNTIYF. CDR3 bases: TGTGCCAGCAGTCCAGACTCTGGAAACACCATATATTTT.